This T cell receptor beta chain was sequenced during a study of CD8 T cells in Susac syndrome. Germline V gives CDR1 KGHSH, CDR2 LQKENI. There are 17 residues in the CDR3. Trimming cost V 1 base and J 2 bases; bases outside gene matches: 5. Sequencing targeted TCR beta in T cells from blood (CD8+ and CD4+). Healthy donors served as age- and sex-matched controls. Bulk CD8+ and CD4+ cells came from magnetic negative isolation; CD8+ TEMRA by FACS. This clonotype was seen once. Reverse transcription of roughly 0.5 to 1 ug RNA used random hexamers. With immunoSEQ multiplex PCR, TCR beta CDR3 was amplified across 54 Vbeta and 13 Jbeta. TCRdb used MiXCR to reprocess the immunoSEQ multiplex PCR reads, holding one entry per CDR3 protein. Among around 160,000 distinct CDR3 sequences listed, approximately 92% were seen once.

The chain employs TRBV18 and TRBJ1-2; 12 bases agree with TRBD1. The specimen sequenced was CD4+ T cells from PBMCs. This TCR was recovered from a human donor in good health. CDR3 sequence reads: CASSPRGGTGGNYGYTF. For the CDR3, the DNA is TGTGCCAGCTCACCACGAGGGGGGACAGGGGGCAACTATGGCTACACCTTC. Filled out from reference TRBV18 and TRBJ1-2, the complete variable domain reads NAGVMQNPRHLVRRRGQEARLRCSPMKGHSHVYWYRQLPEEGLKFMVYLQKENIIDESGMPKERFSAEFPKEGPSILRIQQVVRGDSAAYFCASSPRGGTGGNYGYTFGSGTRLTVV.